The rows below give T cell receptor beta chains drawn from one sample of a study of blood T cell repertoires in COVID-19. Clones were read by immunoSEQ multiplex PCR, and TCRdb kept only the in-frame ones, dropping some. The table lists about 270,000 clones, around 81% of them singletons. The sample taken for sequencing was peripheral blood. All receptors derive from a woman aged 45-60 years with active or convalescent COVID-19. Both conserved end residues are part of each CDR3. The D gene is left open where the match is weak. Not every row has a clone size; where given, it reads once, few, many or a size class.

>TRBV28|.|16|TRBJ2-2|TRBD1
TGTGCCAGCAGTCGGCAGGGACAGGGGACCACCGGGGAGCTGTTTTTT
CASSRQGQGTTGELFF
>TRBV6-4|.|14|TRBJ1-1|TRBD1
TGTGCCAGCAGTGCGGACAGGTCCTCCACTGAAGCTTTCTTT
CASSADRSSTEAFF
>TRBV7-9|.|15|TRBJ2-2|TRBD2
TGTGCCAGCAGCCCCCGACTAGCGCTCACCGGGGAGCTGTTTTTT
CASSPRLALTGELFF
>TRBV5-1|.|16|TRBJ2-6|.
TGCGCCAGCAGCTTGCTGTCAGTCTCTGGGGCCAACGTCCTGACTTTC
CASSLLSVSGANVLTF
>TRBV5-1|.|14|TRBJ1-1|TRBD1
TGCGCCAGCACCCTTGAACCAGGGGGACGGGAAGCTTTCTTT
CASTLEPGGREAFF
>TRBV6-1|.|16|TRBJ2-7|.
TGTGCCAGCAGTGACGCTTTGGGCAGGCTCTATAGCGAGCAGTACTTC
CASSDALGRLYSEQYF
>TRBV7-3|.|15|TRBJ1-1|TRBD1
TGTGCCAGCAGCCCCTCGACAGGGACGGGGACTGAAGCTTTCTTT
CASSPSTGTGTEAFF
>TRBV7-6|.|19|TRBJ2-7|TRBD2
TGTGCCAGCAGCTCCCCCTCGGGGACTAGCGGGAGTAGTGGATACGAGCAGTACTTC
CASSSPSGTSGSSGYEQYF
>TRBV5-4|once|14|TRBJ2-7|.
TGTGCCAGCAGCGATCCCTTCTCTCCTAGTGAGCAGTACTTC
CASSDPFSPSEQYF
>TRBV2|few|13|TRBJ1-1|.
TGTGCCACCACTAGGTTTGTACGAACTGAAGCTTTCTTT
CATTRFVRTEAFF
>TRBV5-1|.|16|TRBJ2-3|TRBD2
TGCGCCAGCAGACCTACCTCCGGGACTAGGGGGGATACGCAGTATTTT
CASRPTSGTRGDTQYF
>TRBV7-6|.|16|TRBJ1-2|TRBD1
TGTGCCAGCAGCTCTTCCGGGACAGGGGGCTTCTATGGCTACACCTTC
CASSSSGTGGFYGYTF
>TRBV27|.|15|TRBJ2-1|TRBD2
TGTGCCAGCAGCCAAATAGCGGGAGTGGAGAATGAGCAGTTCTTC
CASSQIAGVENEQFF
>TRBV6-5|.|15|TRBJ2-3|.
TGTGCCAGCAGGAGGGGGTCCTCCTACACAGATACGCAGTATTTT
CASRRGSSYTDTQYF
>TRBV10-3|.|15|TRBJ2-6|.
TGTGCCATCTCAGAACGAGGATCTGGGGCCAACGTCCTGACTTTC
CAISERGSGANVLTF
>TRBV3-1/TRBV3-2|.|16|TRBJ2-7|.
TGTGCCAGCAGCCCAATGTTGGAGGGGGGGGTCTACGAGCAGTACTTC
CASSPMLEGGVYEQYF
>TRBV6-2/TRBV6-3|.|13|TRBJ1-5|.
TGTGCCAGCAGCCTTACTAGGAATCAGCCCCAGCATTTT
CASSLTRNQPQHF
>TRBV7-2|once|13|TRBJ2-2|.
TGTGCCAGCAGCTCGGGACTTACCGGGGAGCTGTTTTTT
CASSSGLTGELFF
>TRBV6-4|.|14|TRBJ1-2|TRBD1
TGTGCCAGCAGTGACTCAGGGACAGGTTATGGCTACACCTTC
CASSDSGTGYGYTF
>TRBV2|.|15|TRBJ2-7|.
TGTGCCAGCAGTGAAGGTCCAGGGGAACTCTACGAGCAGTACTTC
CASSEGPGELYEQYF
>TRBV19|.|14|TRBJ2-5|.
TGTGCCAGTAGTATAGTAGGCGGGCAAGAGACCCAGTACTTC
CASSIVGGQETQYF
>TRBV19|.|16|TRBJ2-7|.
TGTGCCAGTAGTATAACCCCGTCAGGGCCTACGGACGAGCAGTACTTC
CASSITPSGPTDEQYF
>TRBV5-4|.|17|TRBJ1-1|TRBD1
TGTGCCAGCAGCATATACAGGGGGCGAGCTACGAACACTGAAGCTTTCTTT
CASSIYRGRATNTEAFF
>TRBV20-1|.|14|TRBJ2-7|.
TGCAGTGCTAGTTCCCCTGCGGGTTTTTACGAGCAGTACTTC
CSASSPAGFYEQYF
>TRBV5-4|.|17|TRBJ2-6|TRBD1
TGTGCCACCGCAAGACAGGGGGCGAACACTGGGGCCAACGTCCTGACTTTC
CATARQGANTGANVLTF
>TRBV7-3|.|15|TRBJ2-5|.
TGTGCCAGCAGCTTAATCGGCGGATACCAAGAGACCCAGTACTTC
CASSLIGGYQETQYF
>TRBV6-5|once|15|TRBJ2-3|TRBD1
TGTGCCAGCAGATACAGGGGGAATCCCACAGATACGCAGTATTTT
CASRYRGNPTDTQYF
>TRBV2|.|15|TRBJ2-2|TRBD2
TGTGCCAGCAGCCCGGGACTAGCGGTTTTGGGGGAGCTGTTTTTT
CASSPGLAVLGELFF
>TRBV3-1/TRBV3-2|.|15|TRBJ2-7|TRBD2
TGTGCCAGCAGCCATGGGTCTAGCGGGACCTACGAGCAGTACTTC
CASSHGSSGTYEQYF
>TRBV10-2|.|12|TRBJ1-1|.
TGCGCCAGCAGAGTGACAGGAGACGAAGCTTTCTTT
CASRVTGDEAFF
>TRBV2|.|18|TRBJ2-6|.
TGTGCCAGCAGTGTCCCGACAGAACTCTTCTCTGGGGCCAACGTCCTGACTTTC
CASSVPTELFSGANVLTF
>TRBV7-9|few|14|TRBJ1-1|.
TGTGCCAGCAGCTTCAGGCATGTGAACACTGAAGCTTTCTTT
CASSFRHVNTEAFF
>TRBV12-3/TRBV12-4|.|13|TRBJ1-4|.
TGTGCCAGCAGTTACAGGCTAGATGAAAAACTGTTTTTT
CASSYRLDEKLFF
>TRBV29-1|.|14|TRBJ1-2|.
TGCAGCGCAAAATCGACTGCCACCCCTCATGGCTACACCTTC
CSAKSTATPHGYTF
>TRBV7-9|.|14|TRBJ1-4|TRBD1
TGTGCCAGCAGCTTGGGACAGGGGGATGAAAAACTGTTTTTT
CASSLGQGDEKLFF
>TRBV3-1/TRBV3-2|.|15|TRBJ1-3|.
TGTGCCAGCACCCGGGACACAACTTCTGGAAACACCATATATTTT
CASTRDTTSGNTIYF
>TRBV5-1|.|14|TRBJ1-1|.
TGCGCCAGCAGCTTCTGGTCCAGGGAAAGTGAAGCTTTCTTT
CASSFWSRESEAFF
>TRBV5-6|few|14|TRBJ2-7|.
TGTGCCAGCAGCCTCCGGGACATCAACTACGAGCAGTACTTC
CASSLRDINYEQYF
>TRBV10-3|.|13|TRBJ2-3|.
TGTGCCATCGGAGCACCTAGCACAGATACGCAGTATTTT
CAIGAPSTDTQYF
>TRBV5-6|.|14|TRBJ1-2|TRBD1
TGTGCCAGCAGCGGGGGACAGGGGGCTTTTGGCTACACCTTC
CASSGGQGAFGYTF
>TRBV27|once|11|TRBJ2-7|.
TGTGCCAGCAGTCGCTCCTACGAGCAGTACTTC
CASSRSYEQYF
>TRBV7-2|.|14|TRBJ1-2|.
TGTGCCAGCAGCTTAGGAGGGGGAGCTAATGGCTACACCTTC
CASSLGGGANGYTF
>TRBV2|.|12|TRBJ2-5|.
TGTGCCAGCAGGGCCCGTGCTGGCGGCCAGTACTTC
CASRARAGGQYF
>TRBV5-1|.|13|TRBJ1-2|.
TGCGCCAGCAGGGTGACAGGCTATGATGGCTACACCTTC
CASRVTGYDGYTF
>TRBV9|once|16|TRBJ2-5|TRBD1
TGTGCCAGCAGCGTCCATTCGACAGGGCCGCTAGAGACCCAGTACTTC
CASSVHSTGPLETQYF